This T cell receptor beta chain was sequenced in a study of blood T cell repertoires in COVID-19. Study details: PBMCs, B-cell-depleted T cells, or T cells were the source of the cDNA or gDNA that made up the material.

Participants were aged about 18 to 89 years, lived in under 30 US areas, and enrolled virtually. Germline assignment: CDR1 SGHRS and CDR2 YFSETQ. Trimming shortened V by 5 bases and J by 7 bases, and 15 bases separated the two germline ends. The CDR3 totals 13 residues. Original processing notes: Reference gene primer amplification gave nucleated cell count estimates. Profiled with immunoSEQ multiplex PCR; TCRdb holds only in-frame clones, not every one. That table is the source of V, J and clone size, and D and trimming were worked out from the DNA. This sample carries 470,000 or so clones, around nine tenths of them seen once, and the ten largest clones take approximately 2%.

The sample consisted of PBMCs or T cells enriched from blood (not recorded which). The sequence was collected from a woman under 30 with acute COVID-19. The rearrangement links TRBV5-1 to TRBJ1-2, with D unclear. CDR3 sequence reads: CASRPTAEAGYTF. DNA for the CDR3: TGCGCCAGCAGACCCACAGCGGAGGCTGGCTACACCTTC.